This paragraph reports one TCR beta chain. TCRdb used MiXCR to reprocess the RT-PCR reads, holding one entry per CDR3 protein. Here the sample spans hundreds of thousands of distinct CDR3 sequences, approximately 15% being singletons. Sequenced: memory CD4+ T cells from blood. This receptor was identified in a female donor in good health, serving as a healthy control.

The CDR3 sequence is CASPSQTSGMGPPYEQYF. CDR3 bases: TGTGCCAGCCCCTCCCAGACTAGCGGGATGGGACCCCCCTACGAGCAGTACTTC. The chain recombines TRBV28 with TRBJ2-7, with 11 bases that match TRBD2. The CDR3 loop spans 18 amino acids. CDR1 is MDHEN and CDR2 is SYDVKM in the germline V gene. The V segment lost 8 bases and the J segment 2 bases; nucleotides outside the gene matches: 17.